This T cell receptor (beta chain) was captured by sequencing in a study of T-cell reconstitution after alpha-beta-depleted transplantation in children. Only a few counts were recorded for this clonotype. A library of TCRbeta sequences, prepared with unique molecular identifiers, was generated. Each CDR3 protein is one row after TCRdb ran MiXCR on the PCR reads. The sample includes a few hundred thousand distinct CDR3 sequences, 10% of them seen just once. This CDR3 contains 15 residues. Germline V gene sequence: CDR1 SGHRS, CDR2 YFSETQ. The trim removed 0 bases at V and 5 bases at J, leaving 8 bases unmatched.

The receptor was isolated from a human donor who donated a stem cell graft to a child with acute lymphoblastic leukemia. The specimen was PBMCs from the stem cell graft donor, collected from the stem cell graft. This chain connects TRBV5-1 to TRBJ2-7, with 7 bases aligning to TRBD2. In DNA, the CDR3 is TGCGCCAGCAGCTTGGGCGGGAGACCGTCCGACGAGCAGTACTTC. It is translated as CASSLGGRPSDEQYF.